The 10 T cell receptor beta chains listed next were all sequenced from one sample in a study of shared clonotypes between healthy human individuals. Naive CD8 cells lacked CD45RO, underwent positive selection for CCR7 and left out terminally differentiated effector memory CD45RA+ cells. Data came from immunoSEQ multiplex PCR; TCRdb stores just in-frame clones and leaves some out. The table lists about 2.1 million clones, 93% of them singletons, with approximately 1.7% in the top ten. The material sequenced was naive CD8+ T cells from PBMCs. The receptors stem from a man younger than 30 in good health. Some clones in this sample may be carry-over from other donors' samples.

The gene calls are TRBV30 and TRBJ1-1; D may be TRBD1 (6 bases). The CDR3 contains 18 residues. V lost 0 bases, J lost 0 bases, and 20 bases lay in between. Per germline, CDR1 GTSNPN and CDR2 SVGIG (reference sequence). This chain's CDR3 is CAWSVKPTYRALNTEAFF. As DNA, the CDR3 is TGTGCCTGGAGTGTAAAACCCACCTACAGGGCCCTGAACACTGAAGCTTTCTTT.

The chain employs TRBV25-1 and TRBJ2-7, with 11 positions matching TRBD1. The germline V gene has CDR1 MGHDK and CDR2 SYGVNS. The CDR3 spans 16 residues. J gave up 7 bases and V 3 bases, and 11 bases lay outside the gene matches. CDR3: CASSEDRGRTIGEQYF. In DNA, the CDR3 is TGTGCCAGCAGTGAGGACAGGGGGCGGACTATTGGAGAGCAGTACTTC.

This clone was observed a single time. The rearrangement joins TRBV4-1 to TRBJ1-1, with D possibly matching TRBD1 (5 bases). V was cut by 1 base and J by 1 base, with 13 bases left in between. CDR3 length: 16 residues. The germline CDR1 and CDR2 sequences are MGHRA and YSYEKL. The CDR3 bases are TGCGCCAGCAGCCAAGGTATTCAGGGCCGGAACACTGAAGCTTTCTTT. Residues: CASSQGIQGRNTEAFF.

The chain joins TRBV27 to TRBJ2-7; 8 bases line up with TRBD1. Trimming at V came to 5 bases and at J to 2 bases, leaving 8 bases not matched to a gene. The CDR3 has 15 residues. Germline V gene data show CDR1 as MNHEY and CDR2 as SMNVEV (reference sequence). CDR3 sequence reads: CASSPQDRAPYEQYF. The DNA for the CDR3 is TGTGCCAGCAGTCCCCAGGACAGGGCCCCCTACGAGCAGTACTTC.

The chain links TRBV6-1 to TRBJ2-7, with unresolved D. CDR3 length: 14 residues. V was pared by 2 bases and J by 2 bases, with 10 bases between. In germline, CDR1 is MNHNS, CDR2 SASEGT. This CDR3 is CASSEFGQAYEQYF. CDR3 sequence (DNA): TGTGCCAGCAGTGAATTTGGGCAGGCCTACGAGCAGTACTTC.

CDR3: CASSQDRGATNEKLFF. In DNA, the CDR3 is TGCGCCAGCAGCCAAGATCGGGGGGCAACTAATGAAAAACTGTTTTTT. This chain joins TRBV4-1 and TRBJ1-4, with D perhaps TRBD1 (5 bases). The V end lost 0 bases, the J end lost 0 bases, and 8 bases lay between the germline ends. CDR1 and CDR2 (germline): MGHRA, YSYEKL. CDR3 length: 16 residues.

Remarks on this clone: Additional DNA sequences in this sample encode the identical CDR3. The chain joins TRBV7-9 to TRBJ2-7; 7 bases are shared with TRBD2. CDR3 length equals 12 residues. Per germline, CDR1 SEHNR and CDR2 FQNEAQ (reference sequence). V was pared by 4 bases and J by 7 bases, with 4 bases of the junction left unmatched. The chain's CDR3 is CASSSPGGEQYF. The CDR3 nucleotides are TGTGCCAGCAGCTCCCCCGGGGGGGAGCAGTACTTC.

V usage is TRBV27 and J usage is TRBJ1-2, with D uncertain. Deletions cut 6 bases from V and 2 bases from J, with 19 bases between. This CDR3 region has 16 residues. From germline, CDR1 is MNHEY and CDR2 SMNVEV (reference sequence). CDR3 bases: TGTGCCAGCAGCCCCTACGCCGGGGATCTGAACTATGGCTACACCTTC. Protein: CASSPYAGDLNYGYTF.

The chain recombines TRBV28 with TRBJ1-3; the D is unclear. Germline assignment: CDR1 MDHEN and CDR2 SYDVKM. The CDR3 covers 13 residues. The ends were cut back, 7 bases at V and 1 base at J, with 8 bases in the middle. CDR3 in amino acids: CASIQLSGNTIYF. For the CDR3, the DNA is TGTGCCAGCATCCAGTTGTCTGGAAACACCATATATTTT. Supplemented by reference TRBV28 and TRBJ1-3, the full variable domain reads DVKVTQSSRYLVKRTGEKVFLECVQDMDHENMFWYRQDPGLGLRLIYFSYDVKMKEKGDIPEGYSVSREKKERFSLILESASTNQTSMYLCASIQLSGNTIYFGEGSWLTVV.

The gene calls are TRBV5-6 and TRBJ1-2; possible D gene TRBD1, 5 bases. This CDR3 spans 13 amino acids. CDR1 and CDR2 from the germline V gene are SGHDT and YYEEEE. V gave up 1 base and J gave up 7 bases, with 11 bases separating them. This chain's CDR3 is CASSLRDSAGYTF. The CDR3 DNA sequence: TGTGCCAGCAGCTTGCGGGACTCCGCTGGCTACACCTTC.